Presented here are 6 T cell receptor beta chains from one specimen sequenced in a study of blood T cell repertoires in COVID-19. Sequencing was performed with immunoSEQ multiplex PCR; in TCRdb, only in-frame clones are kept and a portion is missing. The sample includes approximately 260,000 clones, around 86% of them seen just once. Sequencing was carried out using peripheral blood. All receptors derive from a man younger than 30 with active or convalescent COVID-19.

This chain uses TRBV19 with TRBJ2-7, with 7 positions matching TRBD1. Germline trimming cut 4 bases from V and 2 bases from J; bases unmatched to any gene: 8. The CDR3 loop spans 15 amino acids. Germline V gene data show CDR1 as LNHDA and CDR2 as SQIVND (reference sequence). The CDR3 nucleotides read TGTGCCAGTAGTAACCCGGACAGGATCCCCTACGAGCAGTACTTC. It is translated as CASSNPDRIPYEQYF.

V usage is TRBV5-1 and J usage is TRBJ1-6, with 9 positions matching TRBD1. The trim removed 3 bases at V and 7 bases at J, leaving 8 bases unmatched. CDR3 size: 16 residues. CDR1 is SGHRS, CDR2 YFSETQ, per germline. The CDR3 sequence: CASSSGQGRGNSPLHF. In DNA, the CDR3 is TGCGCCAGCAGCTCGGGACAGGGAAGGGGCAATTCACCCCTCCACTTT.

The rearrangement links TRBV5-1 to TRBJ2-7; D is perhaps TRBD2 (5 bases). This CDR3 comprises 15 residues. Germline CDR1 and CDR2: SGHRS and YFSETQ. The V end was cut by 0 bases, the J end by 3 bases, with 13 bases between. The CDR3 DNA follows: TGCGCCAGCAGCTTGGCCGTATGGGGAGACTACGAGCAGTACTTC. It specifies CASSLAVWGDYEQYF.

The chain is built from TRBV29-1 and TRBJ1-1, with a tentative D call TRBD1 (6 bases). V shed 2 bases and J shed 1 base, with 11 bases lying between them. Germline V gene data show CDR1 as SQVTM and CDR2 as ANQGSEA. The CDR3 sequence is 14 residues long. Here the CDR3 reads CSVERPGENTEAFF. The CDR3 coding sequence is TGCAGCGTTGAACGCCCAGGGGAGAACACTGAAGCTTTCTTT.

V and J are TRBV5-4 and TRBJ1-2, with a possible D match to TRBD1 (6 bases). Germline V lookup: CDR1 SGHNT, CDR2 YYREEE (reference sequence). Trimming removed 7 bases from V and 6 bases from J, with 16 bases in between. The CDR3 has 13 residues. CDR3 loop: CASADGGGDGYTF. Here the CDR3 DNA reads TGTGCCAGCGCCGACGGAGGGGGGGATGGCTACACCTTC.

The chain uses TRBV3-1 (or the pseudogene TRBV3-2) and TRBJ2-5; a weak D match, TRBD2 (5 bases). Germline V gene lookup returns CDR1 LGHDT and CDR2 YNNKEL (reference sequence). The CDR3 is 15 amino acids. V was pared by 4 bases and J by 5 bases, with 17 bases between. The CDR3, as DNA: TGTGCCAGCAGCCCGGTGATTAGAACTAGTGAGACCCAGTACTTC. Residues: CASSPVIRTSETQYF.